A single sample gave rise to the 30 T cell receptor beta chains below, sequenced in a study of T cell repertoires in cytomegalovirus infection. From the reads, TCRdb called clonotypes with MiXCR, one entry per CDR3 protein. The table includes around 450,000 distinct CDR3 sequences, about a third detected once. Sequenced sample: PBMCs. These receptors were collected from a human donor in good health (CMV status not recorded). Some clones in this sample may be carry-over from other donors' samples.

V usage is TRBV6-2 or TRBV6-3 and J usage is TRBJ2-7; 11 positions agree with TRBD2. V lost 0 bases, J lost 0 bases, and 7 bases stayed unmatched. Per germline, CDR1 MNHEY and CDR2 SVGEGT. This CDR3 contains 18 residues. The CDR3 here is CASSYSVTSGTYSYEQYF. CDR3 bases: TGTGCCAGCAGTTACTCCGTGACTAGCGGGACCTACTCCTACGAGCAGTACTTC.

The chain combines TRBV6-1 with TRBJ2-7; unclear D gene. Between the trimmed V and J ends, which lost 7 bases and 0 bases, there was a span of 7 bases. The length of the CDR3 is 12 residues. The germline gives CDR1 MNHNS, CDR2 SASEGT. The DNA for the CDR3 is TGTGCCAGCACGACCAACTCCTACGAGCAGTACTTC. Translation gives CASTTNSYEQYF.

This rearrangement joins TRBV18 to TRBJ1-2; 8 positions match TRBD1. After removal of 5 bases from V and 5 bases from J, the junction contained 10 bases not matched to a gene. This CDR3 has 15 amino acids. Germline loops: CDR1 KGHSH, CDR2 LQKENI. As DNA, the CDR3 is TGTGCCAGCTCATCAGAGCAGGGGGCGTTGTATGGCTACACCTTC. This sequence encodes CASSSEQGALYGYTF.

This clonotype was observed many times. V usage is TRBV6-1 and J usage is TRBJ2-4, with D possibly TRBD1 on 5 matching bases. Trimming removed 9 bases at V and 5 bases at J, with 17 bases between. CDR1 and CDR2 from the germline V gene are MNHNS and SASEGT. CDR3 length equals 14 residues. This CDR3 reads CASARRRGENIQYF. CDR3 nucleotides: TGTGCCAGTGCCCGAAGAAGGGGCGAAAACATTCAGTACTTC.

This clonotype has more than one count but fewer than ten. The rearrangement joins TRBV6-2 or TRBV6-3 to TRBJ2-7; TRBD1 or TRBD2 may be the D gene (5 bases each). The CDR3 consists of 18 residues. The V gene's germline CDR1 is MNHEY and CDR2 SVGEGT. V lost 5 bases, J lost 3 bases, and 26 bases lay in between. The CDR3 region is CASSLRSPGTAPGYEQYF. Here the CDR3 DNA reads TGTGCCAGCAGTCTCAGATCACCCGGGACGGCCCCGGGCTACGAGCAGTACTTC.

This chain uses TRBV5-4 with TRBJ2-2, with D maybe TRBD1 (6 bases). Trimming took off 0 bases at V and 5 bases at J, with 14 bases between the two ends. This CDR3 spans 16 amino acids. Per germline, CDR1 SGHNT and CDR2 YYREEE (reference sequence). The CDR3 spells CASSLDGGGPTGELFF. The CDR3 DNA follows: TGTGCCAGCAGCTTGGATGGGGGCGGACCGACCGGGGAGCTGTTTTTT.

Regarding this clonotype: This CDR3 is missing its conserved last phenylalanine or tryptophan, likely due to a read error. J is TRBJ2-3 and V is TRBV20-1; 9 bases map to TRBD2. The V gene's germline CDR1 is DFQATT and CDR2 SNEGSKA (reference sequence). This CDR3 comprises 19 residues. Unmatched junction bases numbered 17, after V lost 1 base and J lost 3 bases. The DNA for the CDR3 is TGCAGTGCTAGAGCTGCGGCTAGCGGGGCACTAAGACCAACAGATACGCAGTATTTG. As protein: CSARAAASGALRPTDTQYL.

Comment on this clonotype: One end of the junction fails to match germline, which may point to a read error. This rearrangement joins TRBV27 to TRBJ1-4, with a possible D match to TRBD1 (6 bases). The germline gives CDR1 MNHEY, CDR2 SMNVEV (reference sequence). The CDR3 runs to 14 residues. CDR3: CASSWRGANEQLFF. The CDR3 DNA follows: TGTGCCAGCAGTTGGAGGGGGGCTAATGAACAACTGTTTTTT.

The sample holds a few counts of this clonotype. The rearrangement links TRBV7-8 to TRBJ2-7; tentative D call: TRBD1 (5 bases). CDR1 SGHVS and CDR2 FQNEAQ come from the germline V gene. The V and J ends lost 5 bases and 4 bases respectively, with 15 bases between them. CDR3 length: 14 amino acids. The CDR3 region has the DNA TGTGCCAGCAGCATCGTGGGGCTCCGGTACGAGCAGTACTTC. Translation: CASSIVGLRYEQYF.

Here the CDR3 reads CASSPTHRGDDEKLFF. In DNA form, the CDR3 reads TGCGCCAGCAGCCCAACACACAGGGGGGATGATGAAAAACTGTTTTTT. This chain links TRBV5-1 with TRBJ1-4; 8 positions agree with TRBD1. CDR3 length equals 16 residues. CDR1 and CDR2 from the germline V gene are SGHRS and YFSETQ. J gave up 6 bases and V 4 bases, and 11 bases lay outside the gene matches.

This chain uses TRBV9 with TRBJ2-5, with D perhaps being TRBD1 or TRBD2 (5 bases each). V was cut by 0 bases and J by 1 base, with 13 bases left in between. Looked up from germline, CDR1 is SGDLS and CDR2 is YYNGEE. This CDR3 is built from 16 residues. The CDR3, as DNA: TGTGCCAGCAGCGTAGAGGCAGGGACGGCCCAAGAGACCCAGTACTTC. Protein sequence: CASSVEAGTAQETQYF.

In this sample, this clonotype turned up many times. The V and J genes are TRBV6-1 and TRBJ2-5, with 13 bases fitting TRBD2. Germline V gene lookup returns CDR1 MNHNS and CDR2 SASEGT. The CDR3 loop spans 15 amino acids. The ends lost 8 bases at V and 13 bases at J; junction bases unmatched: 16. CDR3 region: CASAPRLAGGLPAYF. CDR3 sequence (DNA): TGTGCCAGCGCTCCTAGACTAGCGGGGGGCCTCCCCGCGTACTTC.

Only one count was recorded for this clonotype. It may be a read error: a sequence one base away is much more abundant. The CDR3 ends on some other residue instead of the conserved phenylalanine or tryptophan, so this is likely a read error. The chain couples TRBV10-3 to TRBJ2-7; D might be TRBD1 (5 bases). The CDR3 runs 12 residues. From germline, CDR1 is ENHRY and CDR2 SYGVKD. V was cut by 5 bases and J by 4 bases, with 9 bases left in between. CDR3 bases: TGTGCCATCAGTTACGACAGATACGAGCAGTACTTA. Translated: CAISYDRYEQYL.

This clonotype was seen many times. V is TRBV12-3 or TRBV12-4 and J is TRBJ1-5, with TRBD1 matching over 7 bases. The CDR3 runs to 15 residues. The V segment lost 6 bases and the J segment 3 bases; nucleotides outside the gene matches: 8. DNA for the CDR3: TGTGCCAGCAGCCCCGACAGGGAGACCAATCAGCCCCAGCATTTT. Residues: CASSPDRETNQPQHF.

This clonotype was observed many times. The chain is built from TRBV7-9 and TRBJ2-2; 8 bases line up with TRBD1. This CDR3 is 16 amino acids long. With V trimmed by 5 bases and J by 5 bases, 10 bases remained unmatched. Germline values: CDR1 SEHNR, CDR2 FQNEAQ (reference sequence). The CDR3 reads CASSPGQGTRTGELFF. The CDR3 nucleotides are TGTGCCAGCAGCCCCGGACAGGGAACAAGAACCGGGGAGCTGTTTTTT.

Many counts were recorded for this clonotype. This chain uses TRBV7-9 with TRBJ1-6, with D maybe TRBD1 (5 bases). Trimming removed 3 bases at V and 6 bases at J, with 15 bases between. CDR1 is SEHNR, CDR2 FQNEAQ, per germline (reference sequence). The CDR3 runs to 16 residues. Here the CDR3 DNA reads TGTGCCAGCAGCTTCGGTACAGGCTCGGGTAATTCACCCCTCCACTTT. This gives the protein CASSFGTGSGNSPLHF.

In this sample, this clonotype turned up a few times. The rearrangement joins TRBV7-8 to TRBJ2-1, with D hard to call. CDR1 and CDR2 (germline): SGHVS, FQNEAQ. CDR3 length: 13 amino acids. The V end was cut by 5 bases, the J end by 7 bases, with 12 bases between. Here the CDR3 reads CASSVDKLNEQFF. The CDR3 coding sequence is TGTGCCAGCAGCGTTGACAAATTGAATGAGCAGTTCTTC.

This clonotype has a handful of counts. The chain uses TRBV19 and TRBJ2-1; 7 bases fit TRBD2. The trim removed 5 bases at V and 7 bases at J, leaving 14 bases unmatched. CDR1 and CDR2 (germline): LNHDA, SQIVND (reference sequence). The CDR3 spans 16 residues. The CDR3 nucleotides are TGTGCCAGTAGTCTGACCGGGGGGTGGTTGGGGAATGAGCAGTTCTTC. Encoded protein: CASSLTGGWLGNEQFF.

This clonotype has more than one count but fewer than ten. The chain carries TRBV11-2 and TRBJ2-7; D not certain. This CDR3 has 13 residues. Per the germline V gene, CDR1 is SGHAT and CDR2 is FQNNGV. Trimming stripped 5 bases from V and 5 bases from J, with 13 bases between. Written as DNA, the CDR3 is TGTGCCAGCAGCAAGGAGAGTACGAACGAGCAGTACTTC. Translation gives CASSKESTNEQYF.

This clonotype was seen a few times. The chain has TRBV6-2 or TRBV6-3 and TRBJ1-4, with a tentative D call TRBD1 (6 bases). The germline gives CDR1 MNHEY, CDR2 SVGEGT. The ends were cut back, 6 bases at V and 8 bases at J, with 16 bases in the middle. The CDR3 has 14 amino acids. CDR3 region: CASRPQGGTEKLFF. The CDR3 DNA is TGTGCCAGCAGGCCACAGGGCGGGACGGAAAAACTGTTTTTT.

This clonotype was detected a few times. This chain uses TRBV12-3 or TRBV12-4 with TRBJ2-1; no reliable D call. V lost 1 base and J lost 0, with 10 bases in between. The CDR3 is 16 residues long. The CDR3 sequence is CASSLVRQSSYNEQFF. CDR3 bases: TGTGCCAGCAGTTTAGTGAGGCAGAGCTCCTACAATGAGCAGTTCTTC.

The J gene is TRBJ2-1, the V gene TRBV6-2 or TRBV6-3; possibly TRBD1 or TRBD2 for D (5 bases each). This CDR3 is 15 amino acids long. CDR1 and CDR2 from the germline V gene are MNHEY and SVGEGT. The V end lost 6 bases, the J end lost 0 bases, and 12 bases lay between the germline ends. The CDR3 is CASSPHGASYNEQFF. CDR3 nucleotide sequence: TGTGCCAGCAGCCCACACGGGGCCTCCTACAATGAGCAGTTCTTC.

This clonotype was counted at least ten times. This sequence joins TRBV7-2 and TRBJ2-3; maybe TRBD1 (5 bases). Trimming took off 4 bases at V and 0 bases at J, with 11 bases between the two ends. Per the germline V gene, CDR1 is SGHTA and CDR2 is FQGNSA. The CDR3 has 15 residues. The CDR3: CASSYQGGSTDTQYF. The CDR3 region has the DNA TGTGCCAGCAGCTATCAGGGTGGTAGCACAGATACGCAGTATTTT.

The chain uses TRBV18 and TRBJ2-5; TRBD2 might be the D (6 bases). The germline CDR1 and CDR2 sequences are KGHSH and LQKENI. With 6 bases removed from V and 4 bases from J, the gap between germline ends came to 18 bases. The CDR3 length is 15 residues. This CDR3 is CASSPTRSGPETQYF. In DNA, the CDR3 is TGTGCCAGCTCCCCGACTAGGAGTGGTCCAGAGACCCAGTACTTC.

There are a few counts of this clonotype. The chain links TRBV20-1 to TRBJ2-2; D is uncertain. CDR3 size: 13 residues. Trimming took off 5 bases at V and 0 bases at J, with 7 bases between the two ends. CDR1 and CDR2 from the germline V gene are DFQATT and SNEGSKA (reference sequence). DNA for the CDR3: TGCAGTGCTCCGGGCCCGAACACCGGGGAGCTGTTTTTT. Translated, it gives CSAPGPNTGELFF.

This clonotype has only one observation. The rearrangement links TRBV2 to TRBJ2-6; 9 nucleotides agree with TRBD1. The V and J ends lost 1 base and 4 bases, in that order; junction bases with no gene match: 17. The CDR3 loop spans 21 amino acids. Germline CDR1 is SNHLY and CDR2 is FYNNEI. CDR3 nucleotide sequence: TGTGCCAGCAGTGAAGGGGATAACGGGACAGGGCGATACTCCGGGGCCAACGTCCTGACTTTC. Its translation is CASSEGDNGTGRYSGANVLTF.

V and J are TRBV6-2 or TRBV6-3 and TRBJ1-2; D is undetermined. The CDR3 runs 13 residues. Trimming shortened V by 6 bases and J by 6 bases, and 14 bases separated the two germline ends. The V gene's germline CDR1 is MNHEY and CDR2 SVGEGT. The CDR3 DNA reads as TGTGCCAGCAGACAAAGGAGGACCCATGGCTACACCTTC. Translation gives CASRQRRTHGYTF.

The DNA for the CDR3 is TGTGCCAGCAGCCATTATCAGGGGGCACGCGATTCACCCCTCCACTTT. Encoded protein: CASSHYQGARDSPLHF. The chain combines TRBV7-9 with TRBJ1-6; 8 bases line up with TRBD1. The CDR3 has 16 amino acids. Germline V CDR1 and CDR2: SEHNR, FQNEAQ (reference sequence). V lost 5 bases to trimming and J lost 8 bases; unmatched junction nucleotides: 11.

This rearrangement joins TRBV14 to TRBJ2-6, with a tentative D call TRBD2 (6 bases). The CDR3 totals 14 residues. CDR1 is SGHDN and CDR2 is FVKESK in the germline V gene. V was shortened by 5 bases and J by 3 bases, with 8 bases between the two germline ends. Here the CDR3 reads CASSAGFGANVLTF. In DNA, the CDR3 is TGTGCCAGCAGCGCGGGGTTTGGGGCCAACGTCCTGACTTTC.

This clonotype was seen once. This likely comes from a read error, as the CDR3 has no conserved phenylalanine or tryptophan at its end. For the CDR3, the DNA is TGCGCCAGCAGCCAAGATAAGGGCGGGGCGGTCGGGGAGCTGTTTCTT. The encoded protein is CASSQDKGGAVGELFL. The chain combines TRBV4-1 with TRBJ2-2; weak D call: TRBD2 (6 bases). The CDR3 covers 16 residues. CDR1 is MGHRA, CDR2 YSYEKL, per germline. Deletions cut 0 bases from V and 7 bases from J, with 15 bases between.